The clone carrying this T cell receptor (beta chain) came up many times. Antigen: not known. Study-wide results and limits: In terms of TCR gene usage, tumor memory CD4+ T cells clustered together with blood and lymph node memory CD4+ cells, as well as with lymph node naive CD4+ cells.

Constant-region reverse primers amplified full-length variable regions, followed by semi-nested Nested Universal Primer A PCR. TCRdb passed the 5' RACE reads through MiXCR, listing each CDR3 protein once. The sample includes tens of thousands of distinct CDR3 sequences, roughly 33% of them seen just once. J gave up 4 bases and V 5 bases, and 16 bases lay outside the gene matches. This CDR3 has 18 residues. The V gene's germline CDR1 is MNHEY and CDR2 SMNVEV (reference sequence). Naive CD4+ T cells were purified with Tregs depleted by CD25. The sequenced sample consisted of tumor-infiltrating naive CD4+ T cells sorted from the breast tumor. The subset is: naive CD4+ T cells, CD4+CD45RA+CD25-. The receptor was isolated from a female donor with breast cancer. V usage is TRBV27 and J usage is TRBJ2-3, with 9 bases that match TRBD1. The CDR3 sequence is CASSATLLQGAHSDTQYF. The CDR3 region has the DNA TGTGCCAGCAGTGCAACTTTACTACAGGGGGCTCATTCAGATACGCAGTATTTT.